This passage covers 27 T cell receptor beta chains from one sample sequenced in a study of T-cell reconstitution after alpha-beta-depleted transplantation in children. TCRbeta library preparation incorporated unique molecular identifiers. Each CDR3 protein gets one entry after TCRdb re-called the PCR reads with MiXCR. Among approximately 79,000 distinct CDR3 sequences, around a sixth were seen once, and the ten largest hold less than 60%. Specimen: PBMCs, mostly from graft donor cells, collected 360 days after TCRalphabeta/CD19-depleted stem cell transplant. The source of these receptors is a male patient between 2 and 10 years old who had a stem cell transplant for acute lymphoblastic leukemia, so the T cells may come from the graft donor.

This clonotype has just a few counts. The J gene is TRBJ2-1, the V gene TRBV7-6; 7 bases are shared with TRBD2. Germline CDR1 is SGHVS and CDR2 is FNYEAQ. The V segment lost 4 bases and the J segment 2 bases; nucleotides outside the gene matches: 8. The CDR3 spans 16 residues. Here the CDR3 reads CASSSLISGPYNEQFF. Here the CDR3 DNA reads TGTGCCAGCAGCTCCCTCATTAGCGGGCCCTACAATGAGCAGTTCTTC.

This clonotype was found a few times. As DNA, the CDR3 is TGTGCCAGCAGTTTTTGGGGGCCAGGTAGGAACACTGAAGCTTTCTTT. It codes for CASSFWGPGRNTEAFF. The rearrangement links TRBV12-3 or TRBV12-4 to TRBJ1-1; maybe TRBD1 (6 bases). Trimming left V 3 bases short and J 1 base short, with 15 bases between. This CDR3 has 16 amino acids.

In its sample, this clonotype was seen a few times. V usage is TRBV5-1 and J usage is TRBJ1-1, with 8 bases that match TRBD1. From germline, CDR1 is SGHRS and CDR2 YFSETQ. CDR3 length: 13 residues. The junction had 4 bases not matched to a gene; V was cut back by 6 bases and J by 3 bases. The DNA for the CDR3 is TGCGCCAGCACGGACAGGGAGTACACTGAAGCTTTCTTT. Translating it yields CASTDREYTEAFF.

This clonotype has at least ten counts. The rearrangement uses TRBV5-5 and TRBJ2-4; TRBD1 agrees at 9 bases. V shed 4 bases and J 8 bases; nucleotides not matched to a gene: 10. This CDR3 has 15 residues. Germline lookup yields CDR1 SGHKS and CDR2 YYEKEE (reference sequence). The DNA of the CDR3 is TGTGCCAGCAGCACCGCCGGGACAGGGAGTCACATTCAGTACTTC. Translating gives CASSTAGTGSHIQYF.

The rearrangement links TRBV11-2 to TRBJ2-2, with 7 bases aligning to TRBD1. Germline V gives CDR1 SGHAT, CDR2 FQNNGV. Germline trimming cut 2 bases from V and 4 bases from J; bases unmatched to any gene: 4. CDR3 length: 15 residues. In DNA form, the CDR3 reads TGTGCCAGCAGCTTAACCAGGGGGTTCACCGGGGAGCTGTTTTTT. Translating gives CASSLTRGFTGELFF.

This clonotype was observed a few times. The chain has TRBV5-1 and TRBJ2-1; D is undetermined. Per the germline V gene, CDR1 is SGHRS and CDR2 is YFSETQ. The V and J ends lost 0 bases and 1 base respectively, with 8 bases between them. CDR3 length: 15 amino acids. CDR3 nucleotides: TGCGCCAGCAGCTTGGCCAGCGCATCCTACAATGAGCAGTTCTTC. It codes for CASSLASASYNEQFF.

The chain uses TRBV6-5 and TRBJ1-5, with 7 positions matching TRBD1. The trim removed 4 bases at V and 4 bases at J, leaving 10 bases unmatched. Germline values: CDR1 MNHEY, CDR2 SVGAGI. This CDR3 is built from 16 residues. CDR3 DNA: TGTGCCAGCAGTTCTCGGGACAGAGGCTGGAATCAGCCCCAGCATTTT. This codes for CASSSRDRGWNQPQHF.

This clonotype has just a few counts. The chain is built from TRBV7-9 and TRBJ1-1; D unresolved. The V end lost 4 bases, the J end lost 0 bases, and 9 bases lay between the germline ends. This CDR3 spans 14 amino acids. Germline assignment: CDR1 SEHNR and CDR2 FQNEAQ (reference sequence). The CDR3, as DNA: TGTGCCAGCAGCTACGGGCTGATGAACACTGAAGCTTTCTTT. Amino acid sequence: CASSYGLMNTEAFF.

This chain uses TRBV12-3 or TRBV12-4 with TRBJ1-5; D gene unclear. This CDR3 spans 13 amino acids. The V end was cut by 4 bases, the J end by 3 bases, with 7 bases between. This chain's CDR3 is CASSSGYNQPQHF. The CDR3 region has the DNA TGTGCCAGCAGTTCGGGGTACAATCAGCCCCAGCATTTT.

The CDR3 nucleotides are TGTGCCAGCAGTTTTCTGCAGGTTGCCTACAATGAGCAGTTCTTC. Its translation: CASSFLQVAYNEQFF. This chain joins TRBV12-3 or TRBV12-4 and TRBJ2-1; no clear D gene. The CDR3 is 15 residues long. V was pared by 3 bases and J by 2 bases, with 11 bases between.

This clonotype was picked up a small number of times. The rearrangement uses TRBV6-1 and TRBJ2-2; 7 bases are a match to TRBD2. The CDR3 sequence is 14 residues long. Germline values: CDR1 MNHNS, CDR2 SASEGT. V lost 5 bases, J lost 4 bases, and 4 bases stayed unmatched. The CDR3 spells CASSLSGFTGELFF. The DNA of the CDR3 is TGTGCCAGCAGTCTTAGCGGGTTCACCGGGGAGCTGTTTTTT.

This clonotype was counted only a few times. This chain connects TRBV6-1 to TRBJ2-7; D not resolved. V was trimmed by 5 bases and J by 3 bases, leaving 14 bases between them. This CDR3 spans 14 amino acids. The germline CDR1 and CDR2 sequences are MNHNS and SASEGT. Written as DNA, the CDR3 is TGTGCCAGCAGTACAAGACCCCTAATCTACGAGCAGTACTTC. It yields the protein CASSTRPLIYEQYF.

The V and J genes are TRBV27 and TRBJ2-5; D is unresolved. V was cut by 6 bases and J by 5 bases, with 13 bases left in between. Germline values: CDR1 MNHEY, CDR2 SMNVEV (reference sequence). There are 13 residues in the CDR3. The CDR3 protein is CASSNRLRETQYF. The CDR3 nucleotides are TGTGCCAGCAGCAACCGGTTACGGGAGACCCAGTACTTC.

The chain links TRBV9 to TRBJ2-3, with 13 nucleotides matching TRBD2. The J segment lost 2 bases and the V segment lost 4 bases, leaving 13 bases of the junction unmatched. The germline gives CDR1 SGDLS, CDR2 YYNGEE. The CDR3 is 19 residues long. This CDR3 reads CASSPRSGGLAGFTDTQYF. CDR3 coding DNA: TGTGCCAGCAGCCCGCGTAGCGGGGGACTAGCGGGGTTCACAGATACGCAGTATTTT.

This clonotype was counted only a few times. This rearrangement joins TRBV6-5 to TRBJ2-2; TRBD2 is a possible D gene (5 bases). CDR1 is MNHEY, CDR2 SVGAGI, per germline. The CDR3 has 15 residues. V lost 0 bases to trimming and J lost 5 bases, with 10 bases between them. The CDR3 reads CASSYSKRGTGELFF. The CDR3 DNA reads TGTGCCAGCAGTTACTCGAAGAGAGGGACCGGGGAGCTGTTTTTT.

This clonotype was seen more than once but under ten times. The V gene is TRBV10-3, the J gene TRBJ1-1, with D uncertain. This CDR3 comprises 15 residues. CDR1 ENHRY and CDR2 SYGVKD come from the germline V gene. Trimming pared 0 bases from V and 1 base from J, leaving 9 bases between. Written as DNA, the CDR3 is TGTGCCATCAGTGAGTCGACATACCGGAACACTGAAGCTTTCTTT. It encodes CAISESTYRNTEAFF.

The table lists this clonotype with a few counts. The V gene is TRBV6-5, the J gene TRBJ1-1, with D unclear. Germline V gives CDR1 MNHEY, CDR2 SVGAGI. The CDR3 extends over 15 amino acids. Trimming shortened V by 0 bases and J by 4 bases, and 12 bases separated the two germline ends. The CDR3 nucleotides read TGTGCCAGCAGTTACTCGGTGGGTCCGGGCACTGAAGCTTTCTTT. It specifies CASSYSVGPGTEAFF.

The gene calls are TRBV7-8 and TRBJ2-4; D possibly corresponds to TRBD2 (6 bases). V was trimmed by 1 base and J by 5 bases, leaving 9 bases between them. The length of the CDR3 is 14 residues. Looked up from germline, CDR1 is SGHVS and CDR2 is FQNEAQ. The CDR3 DNA is TGTGCCAGCAGCTTAGAGTGGGGGGAAAACATTCAGTACTTC. Residues: CASSLEWGENIQYF.

CDR3 nucleotides: TGTGCCACCAGTGATCCCACCGGGGGAAATGAGCAGTTCTTC. Translated, it gives CATSDPTGGNEQFF. V and J are TRBV24-1 and TRBJ2-1, with a tentative D call TRBD2 (6 bases). The V and J ends lost 3 bases and 7 bases respectively, with 12 bases between them. The CDR3 covers 14 residues. CDR1 is KGHDR and CDR2 is SFDVKD in the germline V gene.

The sample holds a few counts of this clonotype. The chain recombines TRBV5-1 with TRBJ2-5; TRBD2 might be the D (6 bases). Trimming cost V 4 bases and J 0 bases, with 13 bases left between them. The length of the CDR3 is 15 residues. The V gene's germline CDR1 is SGHRS and CDR2 YFSETQ. In nucleotides, the CDR3 is TGCGCCAGCAGCAAGACTAGATGGTACCAAGAGACCCAGTACTTC. Residues: CASSKTRWYQETQYF.

The J gene is TRBJ2-7, the V gene TRBV5-1; TRBD1 aligns across 8 bases. Trimming cost V 5 bases and J 3 bases; bases outside gene matches: 13. CDR3 size: 16 residues. CDR1 and CDR2 (germline): SGHRS, YFSETQ. Here the CDR3 DNA reads TGCGCCAGCAGATATGGACAGGGCTCCACCATCTACGAGCAGTACTTC. Its protein product is CASRYGQGSTIYEQYF. Filled out from reference TRBV5-1 and TRBJ2-7, the complete variable domain reads KAGVTQTPRYLIKTRGQQVTLSCSPISGHRSVSWYQQTPGQGLQFLFEYFSETQRNKGNFPGRFSGRQFSNSRSEMNVSTLELGDSALYLCASRYGQGSTIYEQYFGPGTRLTVT.

The sample holds a few counts of this clonotype. This chain links TRBV7-6 with TRBJ2-5; D not resolved. V shed 0 bases and J shed 2 bases, with 7 bases lying between them. The CDR3 runs 14 residues. Germline V gene lookup returns CDR1 SGHVS and CDR2 FNYEAQ. CDR3 nucleotides: TGTGCCAGCAGCTTAGCGGGTAGACAAGAGACCCAGTACTTC. Translation gives CASSLAGRQETQYF.

The chain is built from TRBV18 and TRBJ2-1; 7 bases match TRBD1. Germline CDR1 is KGHSH and CDR2 is LQKENI. With 3 bases clipped from V and 2 bases from J, the junction kept 7 bases outside the gene matches. CDR3 size: 16 residues. The CDR3 is CASSPGNRGAYNEQFF. The CDR3 coding sequence is TGTGCCAGCTCACCGGGAAACAGGGGAGCCTACAATGAGCAGTTCTTC. The full variable domain, in which reference TRBV18 and TRBJ2-1 provide the parts outside the CDR3, is NAGVMQNPRHLVRRRGQEARLRCSPMKGHSHVYWYRQLPEEGLKFMVYLQKENIIDESGMPKERFSAEFPKEGPSILRIQQVVRGDSAAYFCASSPGNRGAYNEQFFGPGTRLTVL.

This clonotype was observed a few times. V usage is TRBV12-3 or TRBV12-4 and J usage is TRBJ2-2; 9 bases match TRBD1. The CDR3 loop spans 15 amino acids. V dropped 6 bases and J dropped 3; count of bases not matched to a gene: 5. CDR3 in amino acids: CASRMGQGHTGELFF. CDR3 nucleotide sequence: TGTGCCAGCAGAATGGGACAGGGTCACACCGGGGAGCTGTTTTTT.

This chain uses TRBV12-3 or TRBV12-4 with TRBJ2-2; 7 bases align to TRBD2. The CDR3 is made up of 16 amino acids. With V trimmed by 6 bases and J by 5 bases, 12 bases remained unmatched. The CDR3 region is CASSQLARRGTGELFF. For the CDR3, the DNA is TGTGCCAGCAGCCAACTAGCGCGGAGGGGTACCGGGGAGCTGTTTTTT.

This chain joins TRBV10-1 and TRBJ2-1, with 14 bases lining up with TRBD2. V was pared by 2 bases and J by 7 bases, with 4 bases of the junction left unmatched. The germline V gene has CDR1 WNHNN and CDR2 SYGVQD (reference sequence). The CDR3 sequence is 16 residues long. The CDR3 region has the DNA TGCGCCAGCAGTGAGGGGTGGACTAGCGGGAGGAATGAGCAGTTCTTC. Translating it yields CASSEGWTSGRNEQFF.

In its sample, this clonotype was seen a few times. The V call is TRBV5-1, the J call TRBJ2-1, with 12 positions matching TRBD2. This CDR3 is 16 amino acids long. J lost 6 bases, V lost 2 bases, and 6 bases had no gene match. Per the germline V gene, CDR1 is SGHRS and CDR2 is YFSETQ. The CDR3 coding sequence is TGCGCCAGCAGCTTTACCGGGACTAGCGGGCTCAATGAGCAGTTCTTC. It yields the protein CASSFTGTSGLNEQFF.